This T cell receptor (beta chain) was sequenced during a study of PD-L1 blockade in urothelial cancer. Overall study context: Previous chemotherapy exposure amounted to 0 to 3 regimens for patients. Per blood sample, T cells had a median of around 150,000.

The study's findings and limits: Expansion of tumor-associated blood clones at 3 weeks was greater in durable-benefit patients.

Data came from immunoSEQ multiplex PCR; TCRdb stores just in-frame clones and leaves some out. The table shows approximately 110,000 clones, with approximately 85% occurring only once. Comments on this clone: Its antigen is not known.

This CDR3 has 13 amino acids. The germline V gene has CDR1 SGHRS and CDR2 YFSETQ. Unmatched junction bases numbered 2, after V lost 3 bases and J lost 3 bases. The sequence was obtained from a man aged 50 to 60 with urothelial cancer. The J gene is TRBJ1-1, the V gene TRBV5-1; 7 bases line up with TRBD1. The sample consisted of PBMCs, taken around atezolizumab (anti-PD-L1) treatment. The CDR3 region has the DNA TGCGCCAGCAGCTCGGACAGGTACACTGAAGCTTTCTTT. Protein sequence: CASSSDRYTEAFF.